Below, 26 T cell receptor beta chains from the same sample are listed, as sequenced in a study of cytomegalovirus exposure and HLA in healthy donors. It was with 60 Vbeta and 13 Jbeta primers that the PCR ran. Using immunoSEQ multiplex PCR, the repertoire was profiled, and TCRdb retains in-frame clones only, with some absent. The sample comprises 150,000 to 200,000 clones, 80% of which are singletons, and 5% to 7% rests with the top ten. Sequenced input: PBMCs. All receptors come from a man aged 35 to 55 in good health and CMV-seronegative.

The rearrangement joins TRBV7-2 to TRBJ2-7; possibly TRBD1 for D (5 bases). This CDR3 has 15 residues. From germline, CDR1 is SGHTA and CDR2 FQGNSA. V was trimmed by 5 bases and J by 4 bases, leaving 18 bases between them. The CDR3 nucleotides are TGTGCCAGCAGCCGCCCTGGGGCAGAATCTTACGAGCAGTACTTC. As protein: CASSRPGAESYEQYF. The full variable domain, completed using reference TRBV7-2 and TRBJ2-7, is GAGVSQSPSNKVTEKGKDVELRCDPISGHTALYWYRQSLGQGLEFLIYFQGNSAPDKSGLPSDRFSAERTGGSVSTLTIQRTQQEDSAVYLCASSRPGAESYEQYFGPGTRLTVT.

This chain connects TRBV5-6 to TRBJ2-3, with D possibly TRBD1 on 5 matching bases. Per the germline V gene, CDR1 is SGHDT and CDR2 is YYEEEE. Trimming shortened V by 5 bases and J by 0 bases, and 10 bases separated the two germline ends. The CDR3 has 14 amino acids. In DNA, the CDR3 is TGTGCCAGCAGTCCGACAGTTAGCACAGATACGCAGTATTTT. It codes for CASSPTVSTDTQYF.

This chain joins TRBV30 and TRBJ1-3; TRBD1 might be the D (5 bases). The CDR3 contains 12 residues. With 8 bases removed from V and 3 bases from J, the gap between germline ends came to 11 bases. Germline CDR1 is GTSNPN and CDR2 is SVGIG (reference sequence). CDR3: CAGTGVGNTIYF. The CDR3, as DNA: TGTGCCGGGACGGGGGTTGGAAACACCATATATTTT.

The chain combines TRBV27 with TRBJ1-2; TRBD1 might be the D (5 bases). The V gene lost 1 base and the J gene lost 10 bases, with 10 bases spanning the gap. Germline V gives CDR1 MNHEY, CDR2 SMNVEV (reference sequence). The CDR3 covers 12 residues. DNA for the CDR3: TGTGCCAGCAGTTTATTAGGGGTCGCCTACACCTTC. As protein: CASSLLGVAYTF.

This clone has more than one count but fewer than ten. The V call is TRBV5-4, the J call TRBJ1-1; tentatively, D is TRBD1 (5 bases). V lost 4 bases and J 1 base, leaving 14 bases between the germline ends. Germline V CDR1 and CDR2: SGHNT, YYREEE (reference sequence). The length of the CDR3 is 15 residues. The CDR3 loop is CASSTDPTGNTEAFF. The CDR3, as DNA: TGTGCCAGCAGCACTGATCCTACAGGGAACACTGAAGCTTTCTTT.

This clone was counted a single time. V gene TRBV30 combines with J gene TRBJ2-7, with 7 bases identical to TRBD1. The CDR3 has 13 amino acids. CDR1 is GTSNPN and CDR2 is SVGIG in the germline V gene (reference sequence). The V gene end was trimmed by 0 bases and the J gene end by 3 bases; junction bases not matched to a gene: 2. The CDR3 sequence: CAWSVGDSYEQYF. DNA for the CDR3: TGTGCCTGGAGTGTAGGGGACAGCTACGAGCAGTACTTC.

The CDR3 region has the DNA TGCAGCGCCGTCTCGGTCTATGGCTACACCTTC. It translates to CSAVSVYGYTF. The rearrangement uses TRBV29-1 and TRBJ1-2; D ambiguous. V was trimmed by 7 bases and J by 4 bases, leaving 10 bases between them. Germline CDR1 and CDR2: SQVTM and ANQGSEA. The CDR3 extends over 11 amino acids.

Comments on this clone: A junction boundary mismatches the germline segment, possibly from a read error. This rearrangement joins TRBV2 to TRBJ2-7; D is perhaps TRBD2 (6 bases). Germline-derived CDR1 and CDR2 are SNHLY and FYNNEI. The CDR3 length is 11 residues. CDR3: CASRLEDYPWF. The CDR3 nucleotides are TGTGCCAGCAGGTTAGAGGACTACCCCTGGTTT.

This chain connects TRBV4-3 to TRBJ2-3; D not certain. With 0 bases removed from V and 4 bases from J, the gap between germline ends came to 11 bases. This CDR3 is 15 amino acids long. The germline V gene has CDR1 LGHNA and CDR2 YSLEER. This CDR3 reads CASSQDLEISDTQYF. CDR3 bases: TGCGCCAGCAGCCAAGATTTAGAGATATCAGATACGCAGTATTTT.

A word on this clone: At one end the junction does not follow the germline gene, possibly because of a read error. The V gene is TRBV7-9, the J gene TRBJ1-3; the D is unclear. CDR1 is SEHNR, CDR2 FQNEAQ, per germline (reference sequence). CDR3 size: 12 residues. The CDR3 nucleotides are TGTTCCAGCAAAGAGACTGGAAACACCATATATTTT. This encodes CSSKETGNTIYF.

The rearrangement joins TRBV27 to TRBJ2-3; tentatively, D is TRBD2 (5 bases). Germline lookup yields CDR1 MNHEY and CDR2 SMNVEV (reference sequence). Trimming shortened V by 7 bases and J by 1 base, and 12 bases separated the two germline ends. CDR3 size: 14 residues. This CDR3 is CASKWTARTDTQYF. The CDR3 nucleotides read TGTGCCAGCAAATGGACTGCCCGCACAGATACGCAGTATTTT.

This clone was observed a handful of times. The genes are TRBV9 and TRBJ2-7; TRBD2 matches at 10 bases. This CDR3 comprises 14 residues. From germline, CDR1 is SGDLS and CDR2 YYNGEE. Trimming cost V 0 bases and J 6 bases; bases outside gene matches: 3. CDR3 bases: TGTGCCAGCAGCGTAGCTGGGACTAGCGTCGAGCAGTACTTC. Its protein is CASSVAGTSVEQYF.

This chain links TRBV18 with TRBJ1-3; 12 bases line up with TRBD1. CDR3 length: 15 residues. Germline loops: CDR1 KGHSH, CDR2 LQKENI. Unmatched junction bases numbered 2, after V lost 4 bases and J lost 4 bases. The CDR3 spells CASSRDRGQGNTIYF. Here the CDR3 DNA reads TGTGCCAGCTCACGGGACAGGGGGCAAGGAAACACCATATATTTT.

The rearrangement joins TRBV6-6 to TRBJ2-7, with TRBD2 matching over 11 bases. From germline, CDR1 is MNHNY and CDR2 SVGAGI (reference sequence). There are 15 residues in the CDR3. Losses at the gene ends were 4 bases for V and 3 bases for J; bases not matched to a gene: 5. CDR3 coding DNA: TGTGCCAGCAGTTTGACTACTAGCGGGGGCTACGAGCAGTACTTC. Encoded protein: CASSLTTSGGYEQYF.

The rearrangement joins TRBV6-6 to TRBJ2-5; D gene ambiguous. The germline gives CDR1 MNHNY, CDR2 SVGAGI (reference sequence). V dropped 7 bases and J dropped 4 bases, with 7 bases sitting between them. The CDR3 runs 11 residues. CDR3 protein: CASTLGETQYF. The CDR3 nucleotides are TGTGCCAGCACCCTAGGAGAGACCCAGTACTTC.

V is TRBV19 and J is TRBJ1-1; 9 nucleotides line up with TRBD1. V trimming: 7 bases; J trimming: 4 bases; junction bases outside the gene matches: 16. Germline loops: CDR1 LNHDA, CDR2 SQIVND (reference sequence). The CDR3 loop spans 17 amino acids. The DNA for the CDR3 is TGTGCCAGTATAATGGAGGGGACAGGGAGGGGGAGCACTGAAGCTTTCTTT. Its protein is CASIMEGTGRGSTEAFF.

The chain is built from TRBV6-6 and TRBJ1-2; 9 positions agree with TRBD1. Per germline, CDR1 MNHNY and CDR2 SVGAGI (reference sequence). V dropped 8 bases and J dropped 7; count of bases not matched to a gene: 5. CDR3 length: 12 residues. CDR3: CASVPDRGGYTF. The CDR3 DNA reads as TGTGCCAGCGTCCCGGACAGGGGTGGCTACACCTTC.

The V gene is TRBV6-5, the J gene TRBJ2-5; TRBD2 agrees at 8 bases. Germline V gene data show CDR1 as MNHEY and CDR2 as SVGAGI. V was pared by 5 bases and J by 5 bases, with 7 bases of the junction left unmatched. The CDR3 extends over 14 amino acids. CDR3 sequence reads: CASSTTGGGETQYF. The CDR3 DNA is TGTGCCAGCAGTACGACTGGCGGGGGGGAGACCCAGTACTTC.

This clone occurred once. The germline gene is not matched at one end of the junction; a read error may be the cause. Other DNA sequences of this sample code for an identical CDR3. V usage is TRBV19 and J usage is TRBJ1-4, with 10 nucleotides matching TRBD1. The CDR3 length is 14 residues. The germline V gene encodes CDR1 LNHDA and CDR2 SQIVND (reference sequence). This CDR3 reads CASSSGTGVEKLFF. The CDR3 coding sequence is TGTGCCAGTAGTTCCGGGACAGGGGTTGAAAAACTGTTCTTT.

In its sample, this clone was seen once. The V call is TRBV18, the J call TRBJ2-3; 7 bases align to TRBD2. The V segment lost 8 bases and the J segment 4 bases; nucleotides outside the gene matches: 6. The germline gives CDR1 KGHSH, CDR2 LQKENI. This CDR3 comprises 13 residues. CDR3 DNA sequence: TGTGCCAGCGGCGGGAGTTACGCAGATACGCAGTATTTT. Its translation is CASGGSYADTQYF.

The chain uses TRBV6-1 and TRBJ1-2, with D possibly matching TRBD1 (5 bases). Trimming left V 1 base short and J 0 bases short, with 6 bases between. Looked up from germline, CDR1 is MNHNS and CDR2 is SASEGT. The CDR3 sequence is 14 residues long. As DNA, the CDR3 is TGTGCCAGCAGTGAAGTAGGGGCTAACTATGGCTACACCTTC. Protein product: CASSEVGANYGYTF.

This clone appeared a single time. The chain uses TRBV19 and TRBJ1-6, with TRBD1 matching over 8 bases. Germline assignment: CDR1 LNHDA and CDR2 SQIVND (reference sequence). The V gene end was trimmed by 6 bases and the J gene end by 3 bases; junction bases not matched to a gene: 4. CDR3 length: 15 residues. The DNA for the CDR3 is TGTGCCAGTAGCGGGACAGGATACTATAATTCACCCCTCCACTTT. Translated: CASSGTGYYNSPLHF.

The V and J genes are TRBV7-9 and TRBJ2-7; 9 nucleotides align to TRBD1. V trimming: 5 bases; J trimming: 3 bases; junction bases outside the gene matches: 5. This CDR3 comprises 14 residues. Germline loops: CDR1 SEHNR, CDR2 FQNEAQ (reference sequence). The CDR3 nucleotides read TGTGCCAGCAGCAGGACAGGGGTATTCTACGAGCAGTACTTC. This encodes CASSRTGVFYEQYF.

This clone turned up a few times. The CDR3 nucleotides are TGTGCCAGCAGCCAAGTGACAGGGGTGGGCAATGAGCAGTTCTTC. Amino acids: CASSQVTGVGNEQFF. V usage is TRBV14 and J usage is TRBJ2-1; 8 nucleotides match TRBD1. Germline V CDR1 and CDR2: SGHDN, FVKESK. The CDR3 length is 15 residues. The junction had 5 bases not matched to a gene; V was cut back by 1 base and J by 6 bases. The complete variable domain, with remaining parts taken from reference TRBV14 and TRBJ2-1, reads EAGVTQFPSHSVIEKGQTVTLRCDPISGHDNLYWYRRVMGKEIKFLLHFVKESKQDESGMPNNRFLAERTGGTYSTLKVQPAELEDSGVYFCASSQVTGVGNEQFFGPGTRLTVL.

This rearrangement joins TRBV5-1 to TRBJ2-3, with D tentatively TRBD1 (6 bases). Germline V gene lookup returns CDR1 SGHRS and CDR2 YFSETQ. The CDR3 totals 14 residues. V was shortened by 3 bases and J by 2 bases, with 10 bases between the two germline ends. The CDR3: CASSYRDNTDTQYF. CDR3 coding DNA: TGCGCCAGCAGCTATCGGGACAACACAGATACGCAGTATTTT.

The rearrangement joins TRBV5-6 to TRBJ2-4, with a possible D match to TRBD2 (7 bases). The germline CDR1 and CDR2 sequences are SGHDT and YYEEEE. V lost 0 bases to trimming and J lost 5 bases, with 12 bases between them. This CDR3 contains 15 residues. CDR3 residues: CASSLAGGLQNIQYF. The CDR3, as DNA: TGTGCCAGCAGCTTGGCCGGGGGGCTTCAAAACATTCAGTACTTC.